This T cell receptor beta chain was recorded in a study of T cell changes during pregnancy in multiple sclerosis. Clones were sequenced by immunoSEQ multiplex PCR, and TCRdb holds only the in-frame ones, with some missing. The repertoire consists of 35,000 to 50,000 clones, with roughly 92% occurring once and the leading ten covering approximately 0.67%. The CDR3 runs 14 residues. Germline V gene data show CDR1 as KGHSH and CDR2 as LQKENI. V lost 2 bases to trimming and J lost 0 bases, with 4 bases between them. V is TRBV18 and J is TRBJ1-4; D is undetermined. The TCR was taken from a female donor with multiple sclerosis, enrolled in a pregnancy study. Sequences were derived from CD4+ T cells from peripheral blood mononuclear cells, sampled in the first trimester of pregnancy. CDR3 region: CASSPGATNEKLFF. For the CDR3, the DNA is TGTGCCAGCTCACCAGGAGCAACTAATGAAAAACTGTTTTTT.